This T cell receptor (beta chain) originates from a study of human T cells and chemical hapten exposure. Study conclusions and caveats: Patch test score tracked positively with PT1 expanded TCR counts.

The time point is: pre-sensitization, week 0. Treatment given: therapeutic diphenylcyclopropenone sensitization with weekly scalp DPC. About this clonotype: Its antigen is not identified.

Each CDR3 protein gets one entry after TCRdb re-called the RACE reads with MiXCR. This repertoire shows about 64,000 distinct CDR3 sequences, approximately 10% found once; its top ten account for approximately 4.2%. The sample was whole blood, taken in connection with sensitization to the hapten diphenylcyclopropenone (DPC). The receptor comes from a woman between 40 and 50 years old with alopecia areata. Some clones in this sample may be carry-over from other donors' samples.

CDR3 DNA: TGCAGTTCCGGGGTTACAGATACGCAGTATTTT. This translates into CSSGVTDTQYF. V gene TRBV20-1 combines with J gene TRBJ2-3; maybe TRBD2 (5 bases). V was shortened by 8 bases and J by 3 bases, with 9 bases between the two germline ends. Germline V gene lookup returns CDR1 DFQATT and CDR2 SNEGSKA (reference sequence). The length of the CDR3 is 11 residues.